The 27 T cell receptor beta chains below all came from one sample that was sequenced in a study of cytomegalovirus exposure and HLA in healthy donors. PCR primers comprised 60 Vbeta and 13 Jbeta primers. Assay: immunoSEQ multiplex PCR; the TCRdb copy retains only in-frame clones and omits some. The sample includes 120,000 to 150,000 clones, about 80% of them seen just once. The sequencing sample was made of PBMCs. All receptors derive from a woman between 25 and 40 years old in good health and CMV-seronegative.

This clone has a handful of counts. V and J are TRBV6-5 and TRBJ2-5; D might be TRBD2 (5 bases). V dropped 6 bases and J dropped 4 bases, with 12 bases sitting between them. CDR3 length: 13 residues. Germline V CDR1 and CDR2: MNHEY, SVGAGI. The CDR3 DNA sequence: TGTGCCAGCAGCCAAGGTGGGAGAGAGACCCAGTACTTC. The encoded protein is CASSQGGRETQYF.

The V gene is TRBV5-1, the J gene TRBJ1-3; 8 bases agree with TRBD1. The CDR3 covers 15 residues. With 2 bases clipped from V and 3 bases from J, the junction kept 4 bases outside the gene matches. CDR1 SGHRS and CDR2 YFSETQ come from the germline V gene. CDR3: CASSLSGGDGNTIYF. The CDR3 region has the DNA TGCGCCAGCAGCTTATCAGGGGGCGATGGAAACACCATATATTTT.

The V and J genes are TRBV7-8 and TRBJ2-3; 15 bases are shared with TRBD2. Germline loops: CDR1 SGHVS, CDR2 FQNEAQ. The CDR3 contains 18 residues. V lost 4 bases and J lost 5; bases outside the gene matches: 10. The CDR3: CASSSGLAGGPVGDTQYF. CDR3 DNA sequence: TGTGCCAGCAGCTCAGGACTAGCGGGGGGGCCGGTGGGAGATACGCAGTATTTT.

The rearrangement uses TRBV11-3 and TRBJ2-1, with unresolved D. V was clipped by 3 bases and J by 7 bases, with 10 bases between them. Germline CDR1 and CDR2: SGHNT and YENEEA. This CDR3 has 13 amino acids. The CDR3 spells CASSLSRRNEQFF. Written as DNA, the CDR3 is TGTGCCAGCAGCTTGAGTCGGAGAAATGAGCAGTTCTTC.

The genes are TRBV11-2 and TRBJ1-3; D is possibly TRBD1 (5 bases). Germline CDR1 and CDR2: SGHAT and FQNNGV. Between the trimmed V and J ends, which lost 4 bases and 4 bases, there was a span of 11 bases. The CDR3 covers 14 residues. The CDR3 DNA sequence: TGTGCCAGCAGCTACCAGGGAGGCGGAAACACCATATATTTT. As protein: CASSYQGGGNTIYF.

The V call is TRBV6-4, the J call TRBJ2-1; D might be TRBD2 (6 bases). The CDR3 sequence is 14 residues long. V was pared by 3 bases and J by 5 bases, with 11 bases between. Looked up from germline, CDR1 is MRHNA and CDR2 is SNTAGT. The CDR3 sequence: CASSELARDNEQFF. CDR3 DNA sequence: TGTGCCAGCAGTGAGCTAGCGCGGGACAATGAGCAGTTCTTC.

V is TRBV19 and J is TRBJ2-7; TRBD2 might be the D (5 bases). Deletions cut 6 bases from V and 4 bases from J, with 19 bases between. The germline V gene encodes CDR1 LNHDA and CDR2 SQIVND (reference sequence). The CDR3 spans 15 residues. CDR3 bases: TGTGCCAGTAGGGGAAGAGGGAGCAGCCGATACGAGCAGTACTTC. It yields the protein CASRGRGSSRYEQYF.

This clone was detected a few times. This chain connects TRBV2 to TRBJ1-6, with TRBD1 identical over 8 bases. The CDR3 totals 15 residues. Germline V gene lookup returns CDR1 SNHLY and CDR2 FYNNEI. V shed 6 bases and J 10 bases; nucleotides not matched to a gene: 11. The CDR3 region is CASRIQGELASPLHF. CDR3 DNA sequence: TGTGCCAGCAGGATACAGGGGGAATTGGCGTCACCCCTCCACTTT.

The chain is built from TRBV4-1 and TRBJ2-4; TRBD1 might be the D (5 bases). Germline loops: CDR1 MGHRA, CDR2 YSYEKL. This CDR3 contains 11 residues. Trimming removed 5 bases at V and 15 bases at J, with 14 bases between. The CDR3 coding sequence is TGCGCCAGCAGCTCCCTCAGGGTGCTGTACTTC. It is translated as CASSSLRVLYF.

The chain uses TRBV27 and TRBJ1-5; maybe TRBD1 (6 bases). Germline-derived CDR1 and CDR2 are MNHEY and SMNVEV (reference sequence). The CDR3 has 15 amino acids. V dropped 5 bases and J dropped 2 bases, with 13 bases sitting between them. CDR3 sequence reads: CASSRTSGGNQPQHF. The CDR3 bases are TGTGCCAGCAGTCGCACCTCAGGGGGCAATCAGCCCCAGCATTTT.

This chain joins TRBV30 and TRBJ1-6; 8 bases fit TRBD1. This CDR3 spans 13 amino acids. J was trimmed by 7 bases and V by 5 bases; bases with no gene match: 4. CDR1 is GTSNPN, CDR2 SVGIG, per germline (reference sequence). CDR3: CAWSTGGNSPLHF. CDR3 nucleotides: TGTGCCTGGTCAACAGGGGGGAATTCACCCCTCCACTTT.

The V call is TRBV19, the J call TRBJ1-1; 7 bases are a match to TRBD1. From germline, CDR1 is LNHDA and CDR2 SQIVND (reference sequence). The CDR3 totals 14 residues. V was clipped by 4 bases and J by 1 base; unmatched bases: 3. The CDR3 DNA follows: TGTGCCAGTAGTACCGGGACAGCGAACACTGAAGCTTTCTTT. Amino acid sequence: CASSTGTANTEAFF.

This clone has only a few counts. The J gene is TRBJ1-3, the V gene TRBV5-1; TRBD1 matches 7 bases. V lost 0 bases and J lost 4; bases outside the gene matches: 4. The germline CDR1 and CDR2 sequences are SGHRS and YFSETQ. CDR3 length: 15 residues. The CDR3 spells CASSLDRGPGNTIYF. The CDR3 region has the DNA TGCGCCAGCAGCTTGGACAGGGGACCGGGAAACACCATATATTTT.

CDR3 bases: TGTGCCAGCAGCCAACCGGGACAGAACACTGAAGCTTTCTTT. Amino acids: CASSQPGQNTEAFF. The chain combines TRBV9 with TRBJ1-1; tentatively, D is TRBD1 (6 bases). CDR3 length: 14 residues. V shed 4 bases and J shed 1 base, with 11 bases lying between them. Germline V CDR1 and CDR2: SGDLS, YYNGEE.

The gene calls are TRBV27 and TRBJ2-2; 8 nucleotides line up with TRBD1. The CDR3 length is 15 residues. Germline trimming cut 7 bases from V and 7 bases from J; bases unmatched to any gene: 11. Germline assignment: CDR1 MNHEY and CDR2 SMNVEV (reference sequence). CDR3 in amino acids: CASTIRGQLSGELFF. The CDR3 DNA is TGTGCCAGCACTATCAGGGGGCAGCTCAGCGGGGAGCTGTTTTTT.

V usage is TRBV5-5 and J usage is TRBJ2-3, with unresolved D. CDR1 SGHKS and CDR2 YYEKEE come from the germline V gene (reference sequence). The ends were cut back, 4 bases at V and 3 bases at J, with 15 bases in the middle. This CDR3 is 15 amino acids long. CDR3 bases: TGTGCCAGCAGCCTCAGGAACCCGGCAACAGATACGCAGTATTTT. This gives the protein CASSLRNPATDTQYF.

The V and J genes are TRBV6-1 and TRBJ1-1; D unclear. V lost 7 bases and J lost 0, with 12 bases in between. The CDR3 loop spans 14 amino acids. CDR1 is MNHNS and CDR2 is SASEGT in the germline V gene. The CDR3 nucleotides are TGTGCCAGCAATCTCGCGGGGATGAACACTGAAGCTTTCTTT. Its protein product is CASNLAGMNTEAFF.

The gene calls are TRBV30 and TRBJ1-4; D is uncertain. V was shortened by 0 bases and J by 8 bases, with 13 bases between the two germline ends. Germline V gives CDR1 GTSNPN, CDR2 SVGIG (reference sequence). This CDR3 spans 14 amino acids. The CDR3 nucleotides read TGTGCCTGGAGTGTAACGGGGATGGGGGAAAAACTGTTTTTT. Residues: CAWSVTGMGEKLFF.

This clone was found a few times. The genes are TRBV11-1 and TRBJ1-1; D is unclear. CDR1 and CDR2 (germline): SGHAT, FQDESV (reference sequence). The CDR3 contains 11 residues. V was pared by 10 bases and J by 3 bases, with 9 bases between. The CDR3 coding sequence is TGTGCCAACTCCCGGGACACTGAAGCTTTCTTT. Encoded protein: CANSRDTEAFF.

The rearrangement uses TRBV2 and TRBJ2-1; weak D call: TRBD1 (6 bases). V shed 7 bases and J shed 2 bases, with 12 bases lying between them. The CDR3 totals 14 residues. CDR1 SNHLY and CDR2 FYNNEI come from the germline V gene. CDR3 DNA sequence: TGTGCCAGCACCGGGACAAACACCTACAATGAGCAGTTCTTC. This codes for CASTGTNTYNEQFF.

The sample holds a few counts of this clone. This chain uses TRBV5-1 with TRBJ2-5, with D possibly matching TRBD1 (5 bases). The V gene lost 5 bases and the J gene lost 5 bases, with 10 bases spanning the gap. CDR1 and CDR2 from the germline V gene are SGHRS and YFSETQ. The CDR3 runs to 12 residues. CDR3 bases: TGCGCCAGCAGTTGGGGCCGCGAGACCCAGTACTTC. Protein: CASSWGRETQYF.

The genes are TRBV4-1 and TRBJ1-1; D unresolved. The CDR3 extends over 15 amino acids. V shed 4 bases and J shed 1 base, with 13 bases lying between them. CDR1 MGHRA and CDR2 YSYEKL come from the germline V gene. CDR3: CASSRPLPGNTEAFF. CDR3 DNA: TGCGCCAGCAGCCGCCCCCTACCAGGGAACACTGAAGCTTTCTTT.

This chain uses TRBV15 with TRBJ1-1; D gene uncertain. The CDR3 totals 14 residues. Germline CDR1 reads LNHNV; CDR2 reads YYDKDF (reference sequence). V was clipped by 5 bases and J by 2 bases, with 12 bases between them. CDR3 DNA: TGTGCCACCAGCGCCCCAGTGGGCAACACTGAAGCTTTCTTT. It translates to CATSAPVGNTEAFF.

The chain joins TRBV6-5 to TRBJ1-4; 8 bases line up with TRBD1. V was clipped by 6 bases and J by 7 bases; unmatched bases: 4. Germline lookup yields CDR1 MNHEY and CDR2 SVGAGI. The CDR3 length is 13 residues. In DNA, the CDR3 is TGTGCCAGCAGATCAGGGGGCGGTGAAAAACTGTTTTTT. It is translated as CASRSGGGEKLFF.

V and J are TRBV7-2 and TRBJ2-5; D is possibly TRBD1 (5 bases). V lost 3 bases, J lost 2 bases, and 13 bases lay in between. CDR3 length: 15 residues. Germline values: CDR1 SGHTA, CDR2 FQGNSA. The CDR3 DNA reads as TGTGCCAGCAGCTTCGACTCAGGGTTACAAGAGACCCAGTACTTC. This sequence encodes CASSFDSGLQETQYF. Together with reference TRBV7-2 and TRBJ2-5, the CDR3 gives the full variable domain: GAGVSQSPSNKVTEKGKDVELRCDPISGHTALYWYRQSLGQGLEFLIYFQGNSAPDKSGLPSDRFSAERTGGSVSTLTIQRTQQEDSAVYLCASSFDSGLQETQYFGPGTRLLVL.

The chain uses TRBV7-8 and TRBJ1-5; 9 bases fit TRBD1. V shed 4 bases, J shed 0 bases, and the junction held 7 bases outside the gene matches. The V gene's germline CDR1 is SGHVS and CDR2 FQNEAQ. This CDR3 has 17 residues. The CDR3 is CASSSGGQGYSNQPQHF. In DNA form, the CDR3 reads TGTGCCAGCAGCTCCGGAGGACAGGGGTATAGCAATCAGCCCCAGCATTTT.

V and J are TRBV5-1 and TRBJ2-5; 7 bases align to TRBD2. Germline loops: CDR1 SGHRS, CDR2 YFSETQ. CDR3 size: 14 residues. The V and J ends lost 4 bases and 7 bases, in that order; junction bases with no gene match: 10. For the CDR3, the DNA is TGCGCCAGCAGCGAGTCTAGCGGCGTCGGGACCCAGTACTTC. Protein sequence: CASSESSGVGTQYF.